These 10 T cell receptor beta chains were all obtained from the same sample, sequenced in a study of OX40 agonist ivuxolimab in advanced cancers. Clones were sequenced by immunoSEQ multiplex PCR, and TCRdb holds only the in-frame ones, with some missing. The table has approximately 80,000 clones, around nine tenths seen once. Sequenced material: CD4+ or CD8+ T cells sorted from blood, taken in a trial of the OX40 agonist ivuxolimab. Every receptor here comes from an adult with an advanced solid tumor such as melanoma, head and neck, liver or kidney cancer.

CDR3 region: CASSLRGMYQPQHF. The DNA for the CDR3 is TGTGCCAGCAGCTTGAGAGGGATGTATCAGCCCCAGCATTTT. The rearrangement uses TRBV5-6 and TRBJ1-5; D uncertain. Germline CDR1 SGHDT, CDR2 YYEEEE. The CDR3 sequence is 14 residues long. Trimming removed 1 base at V and 5 bases at J, with 10 bases between.

The chain joins TRBV5-1 to TRBJ1-2; tentatively, D is TRBD1 (5 bases). V was clipped by 3 bases and J by 0 bases, with 18 bases between them. This CDR3 is built from 17 residues. Germline V gene data show CDR1 as SGHRS and CDR2 as YFSETQ. The CDR3 here is CASSWGPLGDSNYGYTF. CDR3 coding DNA: TGCGCCAGCAGCTGGGGCCCCCTTGGGGACTCTAACTATGGCTACACCTTC. The variable domain in full, completed from reference TRBV5-1 and TRBJ1-2, reads KAGVTQTPRYLIKTRGQQVTLSCSPISGHRSVSWYQQTPGQGLQFLFEYFSETQRNKGNFPGRFSGRQFSNSRSEMNVSTLELGDSALYLCASSWGPLGDSNYGYTFGSGTRLTVV.

The chain joins TRBV28 to TRBJ1-2; D not resolved. Trimming left V 5 bases short and J 1 base short, with 17 bases between. Germline V gene lookup returns CDR1 MDHEN and CDR2 SYDVKM. CDR3 size: 16 residues. Written as DNA, the CDR3 is TGTGCCAGCAGTCGGATAGACCGATCTCTTAACTATGGCTACACCTTC. Translated: CASSRIDRSLNYGYTF.

This chain uses TRBV11-3 with TRBJ1-3; D is undetermined. This CDR3 is 14 amino acids long. CDR1 is SGHNT and CDR2 is YENEEA in the germline V gene. Trimming took 6 bases from V and 0 from J, leaving 9 bases between them. The DNA of the CDR3 is TGTGCCAGCAGAGGAGAAATCTCTGGAAACACCATATATTTT. This gives the protein CASRGEISGNTIYF. Looking up the rest from reference TRBV11-3 and TRBJ1-3 gives the full variable domain: EAGVVQSPRYKIIEKKQPVAFWCNPISGHNTLYWYLQNLGQGPELLIRYENEEAVDDSQLPKDRFSAERLKGVDSTLKIQPAELGDSAVYLCASRGEISGNTIYFGEGSWLTVV.

This chain links TRBV25-1 with TRBJ2-7, with a weak D call TRBD2 (6 bases). V dropped 2 bases and J dropped 5 bases, with 13 bases sitting between them. CDR3 length: 14 residues. Germline V gives CDR1 MGHDK, CDR2 SYGVNS. CDR3 loop: CASSEGGRSHEQYF. Here the CDR3 DNA reads TGTGCCAGCAGTGAAGGAGGGAGAAGCCACGAGCAGTACTTC.

This clone was found once. The chain is built from TRBV27 and TRBJ2-6; no clear D gene. Germline CDR1 is MNHEY and CDR2 is SMNVEV (reference sequence). The V gene lost 6 bases and the J gene lost 0 bases, with 9 bases spanning the gap. The CDR3 length is 15 residues. CDR3 nucleotide sequence: TGTGCCAGCAGCCCACTCCGCTCTGGGGCCAACGTCCTGACTTTC. The encoded protein is CASSPLRSGANVLTF.

This chain uses TRBV13 with TRBJ1-1; D unclear. V lost 5 bases, J lost 1 base, and 5 bases lay in between. CDR1 PRHDT and CDR2 FYEKMQ come from the germline V gene (reference sequence). CDR3 size: 12 residues. The DNA of the CDR3 is TGTGCCAGCAGCCAATGGAACACTGAAGCTTTCTTT. Protein: CASSQWNTEAFF.

This sequence joins TRBV11-3 and TRBJ2-7; 7 bases agree with TRBD1. The germline V gene encodes CDR1 SGHNT and CDR2 YENEEA. The CDR3 sequence is 16 residues long. The V segment lost 5 bases and the J segment 0 bases; nucleotides outside the gene matches: 10. The CDR3 nucleotides are TGTGCCAGCAGCCAGAATGACAGGGAATACTCCTACGAGCAGTACTTC. It specifies CASSQNDREYSYEQYF.

The gene calls are TRBV25-1 and TRBJ2-5, with D tentatively TRBD2 (6 bases). V was pared by 0 bases and J by 4 bases, with 18 bases between. This CDR3 is built from 17 residues. CDR1 and CDR2 (germline): MGHDK, SYGVNS. The CDR3 here is CASSEYGSVYGGETQYF. DNA of the CDR3: TGTGCCAGCAGTGAATACGGGAGCGTCTACGGAGGAGAGACCCAGTACTTC.

The chain is built from TRBV4-3 and TRBJ2-1, with D perhaps matching TRBD1 (6 bases). The CDR3 is made up of 17 amino acids. Germline lookup yields CDR1 LGHNA and CDR2 YSLEER. V lost 0 bases, J lost 6 bases, and 18 bases lay in between. The CDR3: CASSQDNRAGVGNEQFF. Written as DNA, the CDR3 is TGCGCCAGCAGCCAAGACAATCGGGCAGGGGTAGGCAATGAGCAGTTCTTC.